This TCR beta chain is drawn from a study of PD-1 blockade in classical Hodgkin lymphoma (dated by TCRdb to 2018 to 2020). In terms of the full investigation: Nivolumab dosing was 3 mg/kg intravenously every 2 weeks, continuing until either disease progression or unacceptable toxicity. The study used CyTOF and TCR beta sequencing to define a peripheral blood immune signature of response to PD-1 blockade in classical Hodgkin lymphoma. What the study reported, not specific to this receptor: Among trial patients, those achieving complete response had baseline diversity similar to that of newly diagnosed patients, while diversity was significantly lower in partial responders and progressors. A significant rise by C4D1 was seen in CD4+ but not CD8+ TCR diversity (p=0.0027 vs p=0.16), with the rise being most apparent in complete responders (p=0.02). Baseline TCR diversity was reported to be lower in newly diagnosed patients than in healthy donors and to be lower still in relapsed/refractory patients. Only a single clinical trial cohort was studied, and what caused the repertoire differences, possibly disease activity or prior therapy, remained undefined. Patients starting nivolumab less than 1 year after ASCT had lower diversity and were excluded from later analyses to avoid confounding by immune reconstitution.

The Qiagen DNeasy kit was used to extract genomic DNA both from unsorted PBMCs and from the negatively selected CD4+ and CD8+ fractions. Amplification of TCR beta CDR3 regions was done by immunoSEQ multiplex PCR with primers that anneal to V and J segments. A synthetic immune receptor repertoire was used to minimize amplification bias, and remaining bias was computationally removed after sequencing. Per the original workflow: Custom Python scripts were used to quantify repertoire diversity as the Shannon entropy index. Unsorted, CD4+ and CD8+ repertoires were analyzed separately, except in combined analyses where CD4+ and CD8+ sequences were merged in silico. Clonal expansion was defined as a frequency increase of at least 2-fold after treatment compared with C1D1, and clones undetected at baseline were assigned a pseudocount of 0.5. Singleton clones were defined as clones with 0 or 1 copy at C1D1, and non-singleton clones were defined as clones with 2 or more copies. By matching protein sequences in sorted samples from the same patient, clones expanded in unsorted samples were annotated as CD4+, CD8+ or unknown. Wilcoxon tests on paired samples were used to test diversity changes from C1D1 to C4D1. Imported from immuneACCESS, the table was reduced by TCRdb to in-frame sequences with V and J called. These copies leave out some clones; in studies compared against another copy, an unresolved V gene accounts for under half, and the cause of the remainder is not known. V and J calls and clone size follow that table, whereas D and trimming were derived from the DNA. Present in this sample are tens of thousands of clones, approximately 94% of which were seen just once. The ten largest make up around 8.5% of the sample.

V is cut by 4 bases and J by 0 bases, and the space between the germline ends is 17 bases. For CDR1 and CDR2, the germline V gene lists SGHRS and YFSETQ. The CDR3, from cysteine to phenylalanine, totals 16 residues. Only the CDR3 region is kept as DNA, spanning 48 bases read in frame from base 1. As concerns this clone: No antigen is known for it. Nothing much larger sits one base from this clone, and base qualities are not available.

The time point label corresponds to: cycle 1 day 1 (C1D1), immediately before nivolumab initiation. All trial patients had relapsed after autologous stem cell transplantation, with cohorts A, B and C differing in prior brentuximab vedotin exposure. The trial cohort included fewer than 65 patients with relapsed/refractory classical Hodgkin lymphoma, and each patient had a best overall response of complete response, partial response or progressive disease. In the multi-cohort phase II CheckMate 205 trial, trial patients received single-agent nivolumab. An independent review committee assessed best overall response by applying the 2007 International Working Group response criteria. Trial PBMCs were obtained immediately prior to nivolumab initiation (C1D1) and on therapy at cycle 2 day 1 and cycle 4 day 1. Peripheral blood was collected in 8 mL Vacutainer Cell Preparation Tubes, from which PBMCs were isolated by centrifugation and then cryopreserved.

The source is a human donor with classical Hodgkin lymphoma. This sequence uses TRBV5-1 and TRBJ2-7; the D gene assignment is ambiguous. The starting material was peripheral blood mononuclear cells (PBMCs), obtained at baseline. The sequence in DNA is TGCGCCAGCAGCCTGGACCCAGGCGGAGCCTCCTACGAGCAGTACTTC. Its translation reads: CASSLDPGGASYEQYF.